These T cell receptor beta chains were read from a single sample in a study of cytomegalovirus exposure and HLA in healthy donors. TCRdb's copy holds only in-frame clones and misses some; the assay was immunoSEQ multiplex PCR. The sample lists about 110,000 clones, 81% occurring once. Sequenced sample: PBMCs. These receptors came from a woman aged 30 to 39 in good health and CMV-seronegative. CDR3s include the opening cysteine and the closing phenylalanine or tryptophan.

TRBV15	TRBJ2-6	CATSRDPPGVISGANVLTF
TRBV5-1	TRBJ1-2	CASSLRTGGYGYTF
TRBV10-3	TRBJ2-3	CAISDLAGETDTQYF
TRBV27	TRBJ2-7	CASSLADSSYEQYF
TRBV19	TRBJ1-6	CASSGVSPNSPLHF
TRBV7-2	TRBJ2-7	CASSLRHVEQYF
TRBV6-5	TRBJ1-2	CASSYSAYRNYGYTF
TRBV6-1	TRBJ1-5	CASSEGNRGHQPQHF
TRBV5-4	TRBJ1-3	CASSLLGGNTGNTIYF
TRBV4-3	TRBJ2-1	CASSLRLAGPNEQFF
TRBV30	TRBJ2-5	CAWRLGLQETQYF
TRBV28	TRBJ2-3	CASSLVGGPSDTQYF
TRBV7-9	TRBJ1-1	CASSLPNGLAGTEAFF
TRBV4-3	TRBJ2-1	CASSHDGGSGRYLGEQFF
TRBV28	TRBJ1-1	CASSFQGRTEAFF
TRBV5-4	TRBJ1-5	CASRGTVCNQPQHF
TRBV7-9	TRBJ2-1	CASTPSGDRYYNEQFF
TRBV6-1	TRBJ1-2	CASSEDTGDGYTF
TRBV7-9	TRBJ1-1	CASSLESLRAFF
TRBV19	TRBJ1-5	CASNFGGAQQPQHF
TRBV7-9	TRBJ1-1	CASSLQGDPTEAFF
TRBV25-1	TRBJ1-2	CASSERRGEYGYTF
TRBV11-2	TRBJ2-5	CASSLGTSGPYQETQYF
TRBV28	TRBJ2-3	CASSSPSGSDTQYF
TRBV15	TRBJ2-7	CATSRSPGSDEQYF
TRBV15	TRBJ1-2	CATSRERTGDGYTF
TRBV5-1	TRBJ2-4	CASSLDSGSAKNIQYF
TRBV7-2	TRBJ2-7	CASSLVGGSLNYEQYF
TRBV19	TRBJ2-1	CASSGLADYNEQFF
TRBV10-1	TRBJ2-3	CARYRDRGQCCTDTQYF
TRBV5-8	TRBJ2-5	CASSLDRGRETQYF
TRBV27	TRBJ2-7	CASSPRLPTSYEQYF
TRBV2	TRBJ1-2	CASSLGQGPNYGYTF
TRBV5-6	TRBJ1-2	CASSLESRGYTF
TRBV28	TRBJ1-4	CASSLYGVRDEKLFF
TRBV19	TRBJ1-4	CASSIAGATNEKLFF
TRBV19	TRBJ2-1	CASSPSYNEQFF
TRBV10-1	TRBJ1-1	CASSDSRSRRDGAFF
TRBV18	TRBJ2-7	CASSREEGRFDEQYF
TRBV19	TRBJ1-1	CASSKSGTVTEAFF
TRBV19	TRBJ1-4	CASKMSGTERTNEKLFF
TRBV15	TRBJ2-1	CATSMELANGEQFF
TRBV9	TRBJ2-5	CASSVVSGVKETQYF
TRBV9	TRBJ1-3	CASSVGGKGNTIYF
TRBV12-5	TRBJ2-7	CASAPSRGSSYEQYF
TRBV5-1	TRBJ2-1	CASSFRGFYNEQFF
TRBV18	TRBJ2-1	CASSPNTNEQFF
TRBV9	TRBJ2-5	CASSAGTLKETQYF
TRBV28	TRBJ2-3	CASSSTIGGADTQYF
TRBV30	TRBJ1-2	CAWSVYRAEGYTF
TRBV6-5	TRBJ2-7	CASGVTSRRNEQYF
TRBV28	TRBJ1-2	CASSIPQYYGYTF